The 10 T cell receptor beta chains below were found in one sample sequenced in a study of cytomegalovirus exposure and HLA in healthy donors. In the PCR, 60 Vbeta and 13 Jbeta primers were used. Repertoires were generated with immunoSEQ multiplex PCR, while TCRdb's copy carries only in-frame clones and drops some. The sample has roughly 99,000 clones, 77% seen once. The source material was PBMCs. These receptors were collected from a male donor in good health and CMV-seronegative.

The chain joins TRBV27 to TRBJ2-3; D remains unclear. V was cut by 6 bases and J by 2 bases, with 9 bases left in between. This CDR3 has 13 residues. Germline CDR1 MNHEY, CDR2 SMNVEV (reference sequence). The CDR3 DNA sequence: TGTGCCAGCAGCTCCCGAGTCACAGATACGCAGTATTTT. Its protein product is CASSSRVTDTQYF.

The J gene is TRBJ2-7, the V gene TRBV5-1; perhaps TRBD2 as D (6 bases). From germline, CDR1 is SGHRS and CDR2 YFSETQ. The CDR3 runs 15 residues. Trimming stripped 0 bases from V and 6 bases from J, with 16 bases between. The CDR3: CASSLGGEPYSEQYF. CDR3 coding DNA: TGCGCCAGCAGCTTGGGCGGGGAGCCTTATTCCGAGCAGTACTTC.

This chain uses TRBV5-6 with TRBJ2-3; 7 bases map to TRBD1. V was pared by 4 bases and J by 3 bases, with 11 bases of the junction left unmatched. Germline V CDR1 and CDR2: SGHDT, YYEEEE. This CDR3 is built from 16 residues. DNA of the CDR3: TGTGCCAGCAGCGCACTCGGGACAGACAAAACAGATACGCAGTATTTT. It specifies CASSALGTDKTDTQYF.

This clone was counted only a few times. The chain is built from TRBV7-8 and TRBJ2-3; D gene unclear. The CDR3 runs 15 residues. Trimming stripped 1 base from V and 0 bases from J, with 8 bases between. Germline V gives CDR1 SGHVS, CDR2 FQNEAQ. The CDR3 region is CASSLGLKSTDTQYF. DNA of the CDR3: TGTGCCAGCAGCTTAGGTCTTAAAAGCACAGATACGCAGTATTTT.

The chain couples TRBV7-7 to TRBJ2-1; 7 nucleotides align to TRBD1. This CDR3 has 16 amino acids. The germline gives CDR1 SSHAT, CDR2 FNYEAQ (reference sequence). V lost 5 bases and J lost 8; bases outside the gene matches: 15. For the CDR3, the DNA is TGTGCCAGCAGCAGCAGACAGGGTGGTCACATCCATGAGCAGTTCTTC. Translating gives CASSSRQGGHIHEQFF.

The J gene is TRBJ1-1, the V gene TRBV12-5; TRBD1 is a possible D gene (6 bases). Germline CDR1 reads LGHNT; CDR2 reads FRNRAP. The V gene lost 1 base and the J gene lost 3 bases, with 12 bases spanning the gap. The CDR3 loop spans 15 amino acids. The CDR3 sequence: CASGLGVGQHTEAFF. CDR3 nucleotides: TGTGCTAGTGGTTTGGGGGTCGGACAGCACACTGAAGCTTTCTTT.

The chain employs TRBV6-1 and TRBJ2-2; TRBD2 aligns across 9 bases. The CDR3 extends over 15 amino acids. Germline trimming cut 5 bases from V and 6 bases from J; bases unmatched to any gene: 7. Per the germline V gene, CDR1 is MNHNS and CDR2 is SASEGT. This chain's CDR3 is CASSLRREGPGELFF. The CDR3 DNA reads TGTGCCAGCAGTTTGAGGCGGGAGGGCCCCGGGGAGCTGTTTTTT.

Comments on this clone: This CDR3 is also generated by other DNA sequences in the sample. In nucleotides, the CDR3 is TGCGCCAGCAGCGCTGGGACTAGCGGGATTTACAATGAGCAGTTCTTC. Residues: CASSAGTSGIYNEQFF. This rearrangement joins TRBV5-1 to TRBJ2-1; 13 bases are shared with TRBD2. Per germline, CDR1 SGHRS and CDR2 YFSETQ. Trimming at V came to 4 bases and at J to 4 bases, leaving 5 bases not matched to a gene. The CDR3 spans 16 residues.

The V and J genes are TRBV6-5 and TRBJ1-2, with D possibly TRBD1 on 6 matching bases. The V end lost 5 bases, the J end lost 6 bases, and 16 bases lay between the germline ends. The germline V gene encodes CDR1 MNHEY and CDR2 SVGAGI. The CDR3 length is 14 residues. The CDR3 spells CASSRQARTNGYTF. The CDR3 DNA reads as TGTGCCAGCAGTAGACAGGCAAGAACAAATGGCTACACCTTC.

This chain links TRBV6-4 with TRBJ2-1; D is perhaps TRBD2 (5 bases). This CDR3 has 13 residues. V gave up 2 bases and J gave up 5 bases, with 7 bases separating them. Germline V gives CDR1 MRHNA, CDR2 SNTAGT. The CDR3 coding sequence is TGTGCCAGCAGTGACAGGGAGCACAATGAGCAGTTCTTC. It specifies CASSDREHNEQFF.